This TCR beta chain appears in the sequencing data of a study of blood T cells in healthy people across ages. The table lists this clonotype with a count of one. Germline CDR1 SGHRS, CDR2 YFSETQ. With V trimmed by 4 bases and J by 4 bases, 10 bases remained unmatched. The CDR3 is 15 amino acids. Primed by a sample-barcoded 5' primer and a J-beta primer mix, a second PCR proceeded for 7 to 11 cycles. TCRdb re-called the 5' RACE reads with MiXCR, one entry per CDR3 protein. The sample contains about 1.6 million distinct CDR3 sequences, 34% of which appear only once. The chain couples TRBV5-1 to TRBJ1-1, with 7 bases that match TRBD1. The sequencing sample was made of blood. This receptor was taken from a woman under 40 in good health. The CDR3, as DNA: TGCGCCAGCAGCGGAACAGGGGCCGGGGGCACTGAAGCTTTCTTT. As protein: CASSGTGAGGTEAFF.